These 14 T cell receptor beta chains came from one sample sequenced in a study of blood T cell repertoires in COVID-19. TCRdb's copy holds only in-frame clones and misses some; the assay was immunoSEQ multiplex PCR. The sample includes roughly 150,000 clones, about nine tenths of them seen just once. Sequencing was done on a sample of peripheral blood. The receptors originated from a woman in her seventies with acute or convalescent COVID-19.

The chain links TRBV18 to TRBJ1-1; the D gene is possibly TRBD1 (5 bases). The CDR3 has 17 amino acids. CDR1 and CDR2 (germline): KGHSH, LQKENI. V was cut by 0 bases and J by 0 bases, with 14 bases left in between. Here the CDR3 DNA reads TGTGCCAGCTCACCACCCTTAGGGGCCCGTCTGAACACTGAAGCTTTCTTT. Its protein product is CASSPPLGARLNTEAFF.

The V and J genes are TRBV6-5 and TRBJ1-1; D is unresolved. CDR3 size: 14 residues. V lost 4 bases to trimming and J lost 1 base, with 10 bases between them. CDR1 is MNHEY and CDR2 is SVGAGI in the germline V gene. The CDR3 loop is CASSSPGQNTEAFF. The CDR3 DNA reads TGTGCCAGCAGTTCTCCCGGTCAGAACACTGAAGCTTTCTTT.

This clone was counted a single time. The V call is TRBV9, the J call TRBJ1-2, with TRBD1 as a possible D gene (5 bases). Trimming removed 0 bases from V and 8 bases from J, with 26 bases in between. Germline V gives CDR1 SGDLS, CDR2 YYNGEE. CDR3 length equals 18 residues. The CDR3 DNA reads TGTGCCAGCAGCGTAGGGCCCCGACCCGAGACAGAGAGACTCGGCTACACCTTC. Residues: CASSVGPRPETERLGYTF.

The V call is TRBV5-4, the J call TRBJ1-2; 10 bases map to TRBD1. V dropped 4 bases and J dropped 2; count of bases not matched to a gene: 11. Germline loops: CDR1 SGHNT, CDR2 YYREEE (reference sequence). The CDR3 loop spans 17 amino acids. CDR3 sequence (DNA): TGTGCCAGCAGCAACCGGGACAGGGGTTTTAGCAACTATGGCTACACCTTC. Its translation: CASSNRDRGFSNYGYTF.

The CDR3 DNA follows: TGTGCCAGCTCATCCTCCTACCCCAATGAGCAGTTCTTC. Translation: CASSSSYPNEQFF. The chain uses TRBV18 and TRBJ2-1; no clear D. The germline gives CDR1 KGHSH, CDR2 LQKENI. This CDR3 is built from 13 residues. V lost 5 bases, J lost 6 bases, and 11 bases lay in between. Supplemented by reference TRBV18 and TRBJ2-1, the full variable domain reads NAGVMQNPRHLVRRRGQEARLRCSPMKGHSHVYWYRQLPEEGLKFMVYLQKENIIDESGMPKERFSAEFPKEGPSILRIQQVVRGDSAAYFCASSSSYPNEQFFGPGTRLTVL.

The V and J genes are TRBV30 and TRBJ1-5; perhaps TRBD1 as D (6 bases). The germline V gene has CDR1 GTSNPN and CDR2 SVGIG (reference sequence). Between the trimmed V and J ends, which lost 3 bases and 6 bases, there was a span of 21 bases. The CDR3 has 16 amino acids. In nucleotides, the CDR3 is TGTGCCTGGAGGGCTCCGGGACATAGGGAATCTCAGCCCCAGCATTTT. Translation gives CAWRAPGHRESQPQHF.

This chain connects TRBV4-2 to TRBJ2-5; D unresolved. V lost 1 base to trimming and J lost 5 bases, with 14 bases between them. The CDR3 contains 15 residues. Germline CDR1 and CDR2: LGHNA and YNFKEQ. CDR3 sequence reads: CASSQVKTNGETQYF. DNA for the CDR3: TGTGCCAGCAGCCAAGTGAAGACGAACGGGGAGACCCAGTACTTC.

This clone appeared a few times. Other DNA variants within this sample encode the same CDR3. The chain has TRBV29-1 and TRBJ1-5; the D is unclear. The CDR3 runs 13 residues. Looked up from germline, CDR1 is SQVTM and CDR2 is ANQGSEA. V shed 4 bases and J shed 0 bases, with 7 bases lying between them. The DNA of the CDR3 is TGCAGCGTTGGTCAGAATAGCAATCAGCCCCAGCATTTT. This sequence encodes CSVGQNSNQPQHF.

The CDR3 is CASSPRGEKLFF. The CDR3 DNA reads as TGTGCCAGCAGCCCCCGAGGGGAAAAACTGTTTTTT. The chain joins TRBV3-1 (or the pseudogene TRBV3-2) to TRBJ1-4; D is undetermined. The CDR3 totals 12 residues. The V end was cut by 4 bases, the J end by 8 bases, with 8 bases between. Germline V CDR1 and CDR2: LGHDT, YNNKEL (reference sequence).

The table lists this clone with a few counts. V is TRBV7-9 and J is TRBJ1-3; D ambiguous. CDR1 and CDR2 (germline): SEHNR, FQNEAQ (reference sequence). The CDR3 consists of 16 residues. V shed 5 bases and J shed 0 bases, with 14 bases lying between them. The CDR3 here is CASSDITGSSGNTIYF. CDR3 DNA: TGTGCCAGCAGCGATATAACTGGTAGCTCTGGAAACACCATATATTTT.

The chain joins TRBV5-4 to TRBJ2-5; 11 bases are a match to TRBD1. Trimming took 4 bases from V and 5 from J; bases not matched to a gene: 10. Germline loops: CDR1 SGHNT, CDR2 YYREEE (reference sequence). This CDR3 is 16 amino acids long. The CDR3 loop reads CASSRIPGQGAETQYF. Here the CDR3 DNA reads TGTGCCAGCAGCCGGATCCCAGGACAGGGGGCTGAGACCCAGTACTTC.

V gene TRBV6-6 combines with J gene TRBJ2-4; 10 nucleotides line up with TRBD2. This CDR3 comprises 13 residues. The V segment lost 5 bases and the J segment 5 bases; nucleotides outside the gene matches: 0. The germline CDR1 and CDR2 sequences are MNHNY and SVGAGI (reference sequence). DNA of the CDR3: TGTGCCAGCAGTCTAGCGGGAGAAAACATTCAGTACTTC. Translated, it gives CASSLAGENIQYF.

The chain is built from TRBV21-1 and TRBJ2-1; whether TRBD1, the table's D call, matches the DNA was not checked. TRBV21-1 is a known pseudogene. This CDR3 comprises 15 residues. CDR3: CASSKAQGAYNEQFF. The CDR3 DNA reads as TGTGCCAGCAGCAAAGCGCAGGGGGCCTACAATGAGCAGTTCTTC.

Concerning this clone itself: Distinct nucleotide sequences in the sample also encode this CDR3. The rearrangement uses TRBV10-3 and TRBJ1-2; D is undetermined. There are 13 residues in the CDR3. Germline CDR1 ENHRY, CDR2 SYGVKD. V was shortened by 4 bases and J by 2 bases, with 8 bases between the two germline ends. This chain's CDR3 is CAISGAGNYGYTF. The CDR3 region has the DNA TGTGCCATCAGTGGAGCGGGAAACTATGGCTACACCTTC.